This is a list of T cell receptor beta chains from one sample in a study of blood T cell repertoires in COVID-19. Generated by immunoSEQ multiplex PCR, the TCRdb table keeps only in-frame clones and is missing some. The sample includes 85,000 to 130,000 clones, about four fifths of them seen just once. Input material: peripheral blood. These TCRs come from a woman aged 55-70 years with acute or convalescent COVID-19. CDR3s include the opening cysteine and the closing phenylalanine or tryptophan. D genes are given only for firm matches. A clone size is listed for some rows: how often the clone was seen (once, few, many), or a class if it is expanded.

>TRBD1|TRBV4-1|TRBJ1-2|once
TGCGCCAGCAGCCAAGATAAGAGCCAGGGGGCCCTCAGGGAAGGCTACACCTTC
CASSQDKSQGALREGYTF
>-|TRBV7-2|TRBJ2-7|-
TGTGCCAGCAGCTTAAACCCATTAGCAGGGGACGAGCAGTACTTC
CASSLNPLAGDEQYF
>-|TRBV19|TRBJ2-7|once
TGTGCCAGTAGAGCGCAAGTTGGGGCTAACTCCTACGAGCAGTACTTC
CASRAQVGANSYEQYF
>-|TRBV3-1/TRBV3-2|TRBJ2-1|-
TGTGCCAGCAGCCTCGGGGTAGCGGAGAGGAATGAGCAGTTCTTC
CASSLGVAERNEQFF
>-|TRBV30|TRBJ1-1|-
TGTGCCTGGAGTGTAGAGCCATCATTGAACACTGAAGCTTTCTTT
CAWSVEPSLNTEAFF
>TRBD2|TRBV28|TRBJ2-1|once
TGTGCCAGCAGTTTACAGGCGGGAGTACACAATGAGCAGTTCTTC
CASSLQAGVHNEQFF
>TRBD1|TRBV6-5|TRBJ1-2|-
TGTGCCAGCAGATTAGACAGGGATGGCTACACCTTC
CASRLDRDGYTF
>TRBD1|TRBV6-1|TRBJ1-5|-
TGTGCCAGCAGTGAAGGACAGGGCCACAACAATCAGCCCCAGCATTTT
CASSEGQGHNNQPQHF
>TRBD1|TRBV5-1|TRBJ1-4|once
TGCGCCAGCAGCACGGGACAGGGTGCAACTAATGAAAAACTGTTTTTT
CASSTGQGATNEKLFF
>-|TRBV27|TRBJ2-5|-
TGTGCCAGCAGTCCTGGGGGCAGGGGATTCCAAGAGACCCAGTACTTC
CASSPGGRGFQETQYF
>TRBD1|TRBV11-2|TRBJ1-4|-
TGTGCCAGCAGCCGGGACAGAACTAATGAAAAACTGTTTTTT
CASSRDRTNEKLFF
>-|TRBV2|TRBJ1-2|-
TGTGCCAGCAGTCTTACCCCGGGAATCTACACCTTC
CASSLTPGIYTF
>-|TRBV6-5|TRBJ1-2|-
TGTGCCAGCAGACGGACAGAAAACTATGGCTACACCTTC
CASRRTENYGYTF
>-|TRBV9|TRBJ1-2|-
TGTGCCAGCAGCGTAGCGGGGTATGATGGCTACACCTTC
CASSVAGYDGYTF
>TRBD1|TRBV6-1|TRBJ2-3|few
TGTGCCAGCAGTGAAGGACAGGGGGCAGATACGCAGTATTTT
CASSEGQGADTQYF
>TRBD1|TRBV6-6|TRBJ1-6|few
TGTGCCAGCAGACCACCCCAGGGGGATAATTCACCCCTCCACTTT
CASRPPQGDNSPLHF
>-|TRBV10-3|TRBJ2-1|-
TGTGCCATCAGCCCAAATGGCTCTGGGCAGTTCTTC
CAISPNGSGQFF
>TRBD1|TRBV5-4|TRBJ1-1|-
TGTGCCAGCAGCTTGACTTACAGGGGGCTTTCCCCTGAAGCTTTCTTT
CASSLTYRGLSPEAFF
>-|TRBV28|TRBJ1-2|-
TGTGCCAGCAGGCCCGGAGGTGGGTCCAACTATGGCTACACCTTC
CASRPGGGSNYGYTF
>-|TRBV29-1|TRBJ2-3|-
TGCAGCGTTGAAGGTTGGGCTGTAAGGACAGATACGCAGTATTTT
CSVEGWAVRTDTQYF
>TRBD2|TRBV9|TRBJ2-2|-
TGTGCCAGCAGCGTCCTAGCGGGAGAATTGTCCGGGGAGCTGTTTTTT
CASSVLAGELSGELFF
>-|TRBV11-2|TRBJ1-4|-
TGTGCCAGCAGCTTAGGGCAGGGTTCGGAAAAACTGTTTTTT
CASSLGQGSEKLFF
>-|TRBV7-2|TRBJ2-3|-
TGTGCCAGCAGCTTAGAGATTACTTTAGATACGCAGTATTTT
CASSLEITLDTQYF
>-|TRBV10-3|TRBJ2-1|-
TGTGCCATCAGTGAGTCGGGCACCAGCTCCAATGAGCAGTTCTTC
CAISESGTSSNEQFF
>TRBD1|TRBV29-1|TRBJ1-2|few
TGCAGCGTTGGGACAGGTCAAAACTATGGCTACACCTTC
CSVGTGQNYGYTF
>-|TRBV28|TRBJ1-2|-
TGTGCCAGCAGCAACAGAATTGGCTACACCTTC
CASSNRIGYTF
>TRBD1|TRBV5-1|TRBJ1-4|-
TGCGCCAGCAGCCAGGAAGACAGGGGGTGGGAAAAACTGTTTTTT
CASSQEDRGWEKLFF
>-|TRBV6-5|TRBJ1-1|-
TGTGCCAGCAGTTACTCACGGGTTACTGAAGCTTTCTTT
CASSYSRVTEAFF
>TRBD1|TRBV29-1|TRBJ2-1|-
TGCAGCGTCGCGTCCCGTGGGACAGGTGAGGATGAGCAGTTCTTC
CSVASRGTGEDEQFF
>-|TRBV18|TRBJ2-2|-
TGTGCCAGCTCAGGACGAGGGTTTGGCACCGGGGAGCTGTTTTTT
CASSGRGFGTGELFF
>TRBD1|TRBV6-5|TRBJ1-4|-
TGTGCCAGCAGGGACAGGGGGGCTAATGAAAAACTGTTTTTT
CASRDRGANEKLFF
>-|TRBV7-2|TRBJ2-5|-
TGTGCCAGCAGCTTAAACGGGGTCCAAGAGACCCAGTACTTC
CASSLNGVQETQYF
>-|TRBV10-3|TRBJ1-2|-
TGTGCCATCAGTGACCCCCAGGCGGGGGGAACTAGCTATGGCTACACCTTC
CAISDPQAGGTSYGYTF
>-|TRBV2|TRBJ2-1|-
TGTGCCAGCACGGCGACTTCCTACAATGAGCAGTTCTTC
CASTATSYNEQFF
>-|TRBV18|TRBJ1-2|once
TGTGCCAGCTCACCACCGGCGGAATACTATGGCTACACCTTC
CASSPPAEYYGYTF
>TRBD1|TRBV10-3|TRBJ2-5|once
TGTGCCATCAGCCGAACAGGGGGGGAGACCCAGTACTTC
CAISRTGGETQYF
>TRBD1|TRBV9|TRBJ2-1|-
TGTGCCAGCAGCGTAGCCAGGGGGCCCTTAAATGAGCAGTTCTTC
CASSVARGPLNEQFF
>-|TRBV5-1|TRBJ2-7|few
TGCGCCAGCAGTCCCGAATCAGGGTTTATCGCCTACGAGCAGTACTTC
CASSPESGFIAYEQYF
>-|TRBV7-2|TRBJ2-2|-
TGTGCCAGCAGCTTAGTTACCAGGACCGGGGAGCTGTTTTTT
CASSLVTRTGELFF
>-|TRBV12-3/TRBV12-4|TRBJ1-2|-
TGTGCCAGCAGACGGTCCGATTATGGCTACACCTTC
CASRRSDYGYTF
>-|TRBV5-1|TRBJ1-4|-
TGCGCCAGCAGCTTGGTGGGGGCTTCTGAAAAACTGTTTTTT
CASSLVGASEKLFF
>-|TRBV5-1|TRBJ2-2|-
TGCGCCAGCAGCTTGGAGCAGGGGAACACCGGGGAGCTGTTTTTT
CASSLEQGNTGELFF
>TRBD2|TRBV6-6|TRBJ2-3|-
TGTGCCAGCAGTTACTCAGGGCGGGGGGGTTCAGATACGCAGTATTTT
CASSYSGRGGSDTQYF
>-|TRBV29-1|TRBJ1-1|-
TGCAGCGGTCACGATCCACCGGGTTTTGAAGCTTTCTTT
CSGHDPPGFEAFF
>TRBD2|TRBV7-3|TRBJ2-5|-
TGTGCCAGCAGCCTCGGGACTAGCGGGATGGGGATGGGGGAGGAGACCCAGTACTTC
CASSLGTSGMGMGEETQYF
>TRBD1|TRBV3-1/TRBV3-2|TRBJ1-5|-
TGTGCCAGCAGCCAGGGAAGGACAGGGGTGGGACAGCCCCAGCATTTT
CASSQGRTGVGQPQHF
>-|TRBV6-5|TRBJ1-2|-
TGTGCCAGCAGTTCCCCCGTACAGGACTATGGCTACACCTTC
CASSSPVQDYGYTF
>-|TRBV6-6|TRBJ2-3|-
TGTGCCACCCTTCCAGGGCGGAGCACAGATACGCAGTATTTT
CATLPGRSTDTQYF
>TRBD1|TRBV10-3|TRBJ2-2|-
TGTGCCATCAGTGGGACAGGGAACACCGGGGAGCTGTTTTTT
CAISGTGNTGELFF
>TRBD1|TRBV28|TRBJ2-7|-
TGTGCCACCCAAGGACAGGGGCCCTACGAGCAGTACTTC
CATQGQGPYEQYF
>-|TRBV5-1|TRBJ2-3|-
TGCGCCAGCAGCTTCCAGGGTTCTAGCACAGATACGCAGTATTTT
CASSFQGSSTDTQYF
>-|TRBV10-3|TRBJ2-7|once
TGTGCCATCAGTGATCTCCAGGGCAGCTCCTACGAGCAGTACTTC
CAISDLQGSSYEQYF
>TRBD2|TRBV7-9|TRBJ2-2|-
TGTGCCAGCAGCGACCTAGCGGGGGTGAACACCGGGGAGCTGTTTTTT
CASSDLAGVNTGELFF